This T cell receptor beta chain derives from a study of cytomegalovirus exposure and HLA in healthy donors. Study overall: Membership in the Caucasian-associated ancestry cluster was found for around 85% of 350 to 450 genotyped donors.

The V gene's germline CDR1 is SGHNT and CDR2 YYREEE (reference sequence). The V and J ends lost 0 bases and 0 bases, in that order; junction bases with no gene match: 6. The CDR3 length is 17 residues. 60 Vbeta and 13 Jbeta primers were used in PCR. This table comes from immunoSEQ multiplex PCR, and its TCRdb copy is limited to in-frame clones, with some not included. The sample contains 150,000 to 170,000 clones, about 84% of which appear only once. On this clone itself: Its antigen is not identified.

Study outcomes and limitations: Most of the CMV-associated TCR beta chains (in a later analysis) appeared to be HLA-restricted. Most of the TCR beta V segments (in an earlier analysis) were productive either about 87% or about 30% of the time. Researchers left out some V segments, among them TRBV6-2 and TRBV6-3, as indistinguishable.

Sequenced material: PBMCs. The chain uses TRBV5-4 and TRBJ2-1, with TRBD2 matching 7 bases. The sequence came from a middle-aged woman in good health and CMV-seropositive. The CDR3 sequence: CASSLVWRGSSYNEQFF. The CDR3 DNA reads as TGTGCCAGCAGCTTGGTTTGGCGGGGGAGCTCCTACAATGAGCAGTTCTTC.